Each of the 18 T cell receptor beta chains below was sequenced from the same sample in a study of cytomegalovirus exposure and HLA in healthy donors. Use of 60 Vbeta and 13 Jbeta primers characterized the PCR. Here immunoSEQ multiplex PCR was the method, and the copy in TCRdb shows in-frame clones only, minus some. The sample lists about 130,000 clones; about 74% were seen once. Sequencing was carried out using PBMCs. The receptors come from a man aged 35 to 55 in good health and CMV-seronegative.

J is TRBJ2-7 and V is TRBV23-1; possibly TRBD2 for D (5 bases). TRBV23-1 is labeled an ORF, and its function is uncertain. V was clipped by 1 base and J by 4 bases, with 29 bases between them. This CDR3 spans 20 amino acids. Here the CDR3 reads CASSQFGVLHGDRLLYEQYF. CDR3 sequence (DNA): TGCGCCAGCAGTCAATTTGGCGTACTTCACGGGGATCGGCTCTTGTACGAGCAGTACTTC.

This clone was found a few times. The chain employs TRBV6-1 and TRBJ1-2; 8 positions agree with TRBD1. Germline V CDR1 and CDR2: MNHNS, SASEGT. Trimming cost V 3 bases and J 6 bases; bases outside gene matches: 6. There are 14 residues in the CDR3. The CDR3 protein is CASSEFQGADGYTF. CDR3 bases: TGTGCCAGCAGTGAGTTTCAGGGGGCGGATGGCTACACCTTC.

The CDR3 region is CASSEGLAGQFF. In nucleotides, the CDR3 is TGTGCCAGTAGTGAGGGACTAGCGGGGCAGTTCTTC. V and J are TRBV19 and TRBJ2-1; 12 nucleotides match TRBD2. The CDR3 spans 12 residues. V gave up 5 bases and J gave up 12 bases; unmatched junction bases: 2. Germline loops: CDR1 LNHDA, CDR2 SQIVND (reference sequence).

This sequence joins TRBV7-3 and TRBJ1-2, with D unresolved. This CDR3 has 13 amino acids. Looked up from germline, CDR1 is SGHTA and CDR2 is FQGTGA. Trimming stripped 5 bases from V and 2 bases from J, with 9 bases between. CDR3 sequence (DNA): TGTGCCAGCAGCCCCGGGTACAACTATGGCTACACCTTC. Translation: CASSPGYNYGYTF.

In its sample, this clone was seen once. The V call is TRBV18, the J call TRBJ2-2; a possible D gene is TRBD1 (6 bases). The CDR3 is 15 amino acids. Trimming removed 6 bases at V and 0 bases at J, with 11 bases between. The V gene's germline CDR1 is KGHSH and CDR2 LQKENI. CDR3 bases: TGTGCCAGCTCGACAGGCAGGACGAACACCGGGGAGCTGTTTTTT. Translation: CASSTGRTNTGELFF.

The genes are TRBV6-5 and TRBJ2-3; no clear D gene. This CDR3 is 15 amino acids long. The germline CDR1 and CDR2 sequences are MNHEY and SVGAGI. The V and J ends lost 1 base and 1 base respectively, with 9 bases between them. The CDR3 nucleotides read TGTGCCAGCAGTTACTGGAGTCGTGGCACAGATACGCAGTATTTT. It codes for CASSYWSRGTDTQYF.

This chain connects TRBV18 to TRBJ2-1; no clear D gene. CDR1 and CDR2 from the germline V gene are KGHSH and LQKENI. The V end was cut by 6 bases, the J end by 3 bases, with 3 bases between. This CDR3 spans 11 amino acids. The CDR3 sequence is CASSYYNEQFF. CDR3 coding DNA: TGTGCCAGCTCTTACTACAATGAGCAGTTCTTC.

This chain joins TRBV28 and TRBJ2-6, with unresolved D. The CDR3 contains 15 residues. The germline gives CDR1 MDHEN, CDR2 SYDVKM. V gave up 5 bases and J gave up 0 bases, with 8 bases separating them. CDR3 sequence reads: CASSRDSSGANVLTF. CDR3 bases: TGTGCCAGCAGTCGAGATAGCTCTGGGGCCAACGTCCTGACTTTC.

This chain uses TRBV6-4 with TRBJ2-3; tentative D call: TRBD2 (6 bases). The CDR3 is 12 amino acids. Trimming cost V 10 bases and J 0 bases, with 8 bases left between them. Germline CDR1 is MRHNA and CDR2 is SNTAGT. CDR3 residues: CATGGSTDTQYF. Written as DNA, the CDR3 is TGTGCCACAGGAGGGAGCACAGATACGCAGTATTTT.

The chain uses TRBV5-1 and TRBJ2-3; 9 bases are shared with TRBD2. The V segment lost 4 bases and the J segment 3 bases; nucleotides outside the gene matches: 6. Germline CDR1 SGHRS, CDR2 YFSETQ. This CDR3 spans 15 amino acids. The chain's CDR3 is CASSLIAGETDTQYF. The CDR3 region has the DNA TGCGCCAGCAGCCTGATAGCGGGAGAGACAGATACGCAGTATTTT.

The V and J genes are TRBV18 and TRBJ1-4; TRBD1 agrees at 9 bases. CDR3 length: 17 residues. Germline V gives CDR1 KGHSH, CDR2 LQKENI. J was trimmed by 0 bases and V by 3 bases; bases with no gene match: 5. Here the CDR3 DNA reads TGTGCCAGCTCACCTATACAGGGGGCCACAACTAATGAAAAACTGTTTTTT. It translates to CASSPIQGATTNEKLFF. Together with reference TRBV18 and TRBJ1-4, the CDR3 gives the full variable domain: NAGVMQNPRHLVRRRGQEARLRCSPMKGHSHVYWYRQLPEEGLKFMVYLQKENIIDESGMPKERFSAEFPKEGPSILRIQQVVRGDSAAYFCASSPIQGATTNEKLFFGSGTQLSVL.

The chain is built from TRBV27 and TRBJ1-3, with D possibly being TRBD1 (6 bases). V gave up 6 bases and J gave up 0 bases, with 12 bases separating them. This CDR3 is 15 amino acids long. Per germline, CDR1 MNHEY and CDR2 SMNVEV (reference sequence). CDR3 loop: CASRPQGASGNTIYF. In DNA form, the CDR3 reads TGTGCCAGCAGGCCACAGGGAGCCTCTGGAAACACCATATATTTT.

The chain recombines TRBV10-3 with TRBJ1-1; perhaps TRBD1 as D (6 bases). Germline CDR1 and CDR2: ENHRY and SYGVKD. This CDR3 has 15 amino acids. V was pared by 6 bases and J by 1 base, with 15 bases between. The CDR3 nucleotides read TGTGCCATCAGACTGGCTCCGGACAGGAACACTGAAGCTTTCTTT. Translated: CAIRLAPDRNTEAFF.

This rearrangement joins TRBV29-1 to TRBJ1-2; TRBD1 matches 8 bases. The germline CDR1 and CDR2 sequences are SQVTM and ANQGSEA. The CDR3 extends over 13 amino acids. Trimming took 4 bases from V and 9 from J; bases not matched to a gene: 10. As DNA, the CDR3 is TGCAGCGTTGTCAGGGGGCAGTTGGGGAGCTACACCTTC. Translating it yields CSVVRGQLGSYTF.

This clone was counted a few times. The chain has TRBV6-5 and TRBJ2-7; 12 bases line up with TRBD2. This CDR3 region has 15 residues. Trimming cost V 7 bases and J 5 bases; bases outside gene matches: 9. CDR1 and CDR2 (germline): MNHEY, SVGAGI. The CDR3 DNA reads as TGTGCCAGCACCGCGCGACTAGCGGGAGACCACGAGCAGTACTTC. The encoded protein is CASTARLAGDHEQYF.

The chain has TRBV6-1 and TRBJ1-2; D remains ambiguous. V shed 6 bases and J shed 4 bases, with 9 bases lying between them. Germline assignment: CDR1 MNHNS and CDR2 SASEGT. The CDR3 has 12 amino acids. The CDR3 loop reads CASRFYTYGYTF. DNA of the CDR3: TGTGCCAGCAGGTTTTACACCTATGGCTACACCTTC.

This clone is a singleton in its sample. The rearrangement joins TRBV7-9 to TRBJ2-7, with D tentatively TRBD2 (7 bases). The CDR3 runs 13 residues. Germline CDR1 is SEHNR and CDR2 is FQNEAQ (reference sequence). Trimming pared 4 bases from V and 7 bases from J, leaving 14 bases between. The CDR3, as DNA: TGTGCCAGCAGCTGGGGGGGGGCCGATGAGCAGTACTTC. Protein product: CASSWGGADEQYF.

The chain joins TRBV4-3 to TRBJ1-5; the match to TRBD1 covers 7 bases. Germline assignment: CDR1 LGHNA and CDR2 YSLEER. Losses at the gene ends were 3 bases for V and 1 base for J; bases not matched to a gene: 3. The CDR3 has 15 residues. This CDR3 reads CASSHGTDSNQPQHF. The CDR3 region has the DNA TGCGCCAGCAGCCACGGGACAGACAGCAATCAGCCCCAGCATTTT.